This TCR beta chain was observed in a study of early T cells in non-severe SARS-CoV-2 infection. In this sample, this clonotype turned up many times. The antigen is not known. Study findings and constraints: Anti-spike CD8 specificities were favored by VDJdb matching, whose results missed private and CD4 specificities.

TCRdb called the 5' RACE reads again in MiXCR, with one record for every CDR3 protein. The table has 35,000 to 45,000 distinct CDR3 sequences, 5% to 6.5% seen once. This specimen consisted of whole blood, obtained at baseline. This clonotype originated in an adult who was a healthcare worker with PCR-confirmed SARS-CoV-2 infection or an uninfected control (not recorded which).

DNA for the CDR3: TGTGCCACCAGCAGAGATGGGAAAAACTATGGCTACACCTTC. It translates to CATSRDGKNYGYTF. J is TRBJ1-2 and V is TRBV15; D is uncertain. The CDR3 runs 14 residues. Trimming took 0 bases from V and 2 from J, leaving 7 bases between them. The germline gives CDR1 LNHNV, CDR2 YYDKDF (reference sequence).